The 19 T cell receptor beta chains presented below share a single source sample, sequenced in a study of early T cells in non-severe SARS-CoV-2 infection. TCRdb re-analysed the 5' RACE reads in MiXCR, keeping a single row per CDR3 protein. The sample carries 71,000 or so distinct CDR3 sequences, around 15% recorded once. What was sequenced was whole blood. The source of these receptors is an adult who was a healthcare worker with PCR-confirmed SARS-CoV-2 infection or an uninfected control (not recorded which).

This clonotype was counted only a few times. The chain's CDR3 is CSGTSGGEYTEAFF. CDR3 nucleotide sequence: TGCAGCGGGACATCAGGGGGCGAGTACACTGAAGCTTTCTTT. The chain is built from TRBV29-1 and TRBJ1-1; 8 bases are a match to TRBD1. V lost 7 bases and J lost 3; bases outside the gene matches: 10. There are 14 residues in the CDR3. Per germline, CDR1 SQVTM and CDR2 ANQGSEA.

The chain couples TRBV3-1 to TRBJ2-3, with D hard to call. V gave up 4 bases and J gave up 6 bases, with 17 bases separating them. CDR1 is LGHDT, CDR2 YNNKEL, per germline (reference sequence). The CDR3 is made up of 15 amino acids. The CDR3 reads CASSPRSGRPDTQYF. The CDR3 DNA reads as TGTGCCAGCAGCCCTCGGAGTGGTAGGCCGGATACGCAGTATTTT.

This clonotype was seen at least ten times. The V gene is TRBV10-2, the J gene TRBJ2-6; D perhaps matches TRBD2 (6 bases). Looked up from germline, CDR1 is WSHSY and CDR2 is SAAADI. Trimming stripped 7 bases from V and 0 bases from J, with 16 bases between. This CDR3 region has 17 residues. The DNA for the CDR3 is TGCGCCAGCAAGGAGGGGACCCCCCTCTCTGGGGCCAACGTCCTGACTTTC. Its protein product is CASKEGTPLSGANVLTF.

This clonotype was counted only a few times. V gene TRBV19 combines with J gene TRBJ1-2; D gene ambiguous. The CDR3 runs to 13 residues. V was pared by 3 bases and J by 4 bases, with 9 bases between. Germline lookup yields CDR1 LNHDA and CDR2 SQIVND (reference sequence). As DNA, the CDR3 is TGTGCCAGTAGTATTGGGCAAACCTATGGCTACACCTTC. It is translated as CASSIGQTYGYTF. Filled out from reference TRBV19 and TRBJ1-2, the complete variable domain reads DGGITQSPKYLFRKEGQNVTLSCEQNLNHDAMYWYRQDPGQGLRLIYYSQIVNDFQKGDIAEGYSVSREKKESFPLTVTSAQKNPTAFYLCASSIGQTYGYTFGSGTRLTVV.

In its sample, this clonotype was seen many times. The V call is TRBV7-9, the J call TRBJ1-1, with TRBD1 matching 7 bases. V lost 5 bases, J lost 4 bases, and 13 bases stayed unmatched. The germline V gene has CDR1 SEHNR and CDR2 FQNEAQ (reference sequence). The CDR3 runs to 16 residues. The CDR3 nucleotides read TGTGCCAGCAGCGGGGACAGCCCAATCAAAGGCACTGAAGCTTTCTTT. Translating gives CASSGDSPIKGTEAFF.

The chain couples TRBV7-2 to TRBJ1-4; D ambiguous. CDR3 length: 15 amino acids. The germline V and J ends were trimmed by 5 bases and 5 bases, with 15 bases remaining between them. The V gene's germline CDR1 is SGHTA and CDR2 FQGNSA. DNA for the CDR3: TGTGCCAGCAGCCCAACGACACTAAGAAATGAAAAACTGTTTTTT. Its translation is CASSPTTLRNEKLFF. The whole variable domain, remainder taken from reference TRBV7-2 and TRBJ1-4, is GAGVSQSPSNKVTEKGKDVELRCDPISGHTALYWYRQSLGQGLEFLIYFQGNSAPDKSGLPSDRFSAERTGGSVSTLTIQRTQQEDSAVYLCASSPTTLRNEKLFFGSGTQLSVL.

This chain connects TRBV3-1 to TRBJ2-7; TRBD1 matches at 10 bases. Unmatched junction bases numbered 9, after V lost 4 bases and J lost 3 bases. CDR1 is LGHDT, CDR2 YNNKEL, per germline (reference sequence). CDR3 length: 16 residues. The CDR3 coding sequence is TGTGCCAGCAGCCTCTTAGGAGGGGACAGGGGCTACGAGCAGTACTTC. Protein sequence: CASSLLGGDRGYEQYF.

The chain couples TRBV4-2 to TRBJ1-5; D is undetermined. CDR1 is LGHNA, CDR2 YNFKEQ, per germline. The CDR3 loop spans 14 amino acids. V lost 0 bases and J lost 7, with 10 bases in between. CDR3 DNA: TGTGCCAGCAGCCAAGATACTGAAAAGCAGCCCCAGCATTTT. It is translated as CASSQDTEKQPQHF.

The table lists this clonotype with a few counts. The V gene is TRBV11-2, the J gene TRBJ2-1, with 8 bases matching TRBD2. In germline, CDR1 is SGHAT, CDR2 FQNNGV. V lost 0 bases, J lost 7 bases, and 5 bases stayed unmatched. The CDR3 length is 15 residues. CDR3 loop: CASSLDIAGMNEQFF. DNA of the CDR3: TGTGCCAGCAGCTTAGATATAGCGGGGATGAATGAGCAGTTCTTC.

This chain links TRBV12-3 or TRBV12-4 with TRBJ2-5, with 11 bases identical to TRBD2. With V trimmed by 7 bases and J by 2 bases, 6 bases remained unmatched. The CDR3 has 15 amino acids. The CDR3 here is CASTRTSGYQETQYF. Here the CDR3 DNA reads TGTGCCAGCACCAGGACTAGCGGGTATCAAGAGACCCAGTACTTC.

This clonotype appeared a few times. This sequence joins TRBV6-6 and TRBJ2-7, with D maybe TRBD2 (5 bases). There are 14 residues in the CDR3. V was clipped by 7 bases and J by 3 bases, with 16 bases between them. The germline V gene has CDR1 MNHNY and CDR2 SVGAGI (reference sequence). CDR3 DNA: TGTGCCAGCACCGGACTCACCACCATCTACGAGCAGTACTTC. Amino acid sequence: CASTGLTTIYEQYF.

With respect to this clonotype: Its ends do not fully match the called genes, so a read error is possible. The chain recombines TRBV15 with TRBJ1-4; D is unresolved. Germline assignment: CDR1 LNHNV and CDR2 YYDKDF (reference sequence). This CDR3 region has 16 residues. CDR3 nucleotides: TGTGCCACCAGCAGAGATCCCGGGAACCTTAATGAAAAACTGCTTTTT. It yields the protein CATSRDPGNLNEKLLF.

This clonotype was recorded at least ten times. The chain combines TRBV30 with TRBJ2-6; the match to TRBD1 covers 7 bases. The germline V gene has CDR1 GTSNPN and CDR2 SVGIG (reference sequence). The CDR3 has 15 residues. V lost 7 bases and J lost 0; bases outside the gene matches: 6. The chain's CDR3 is CASGQDLSGANVLTF. CDR3 DNA sequence: TGTGCCTCCGGACAGGACCTCTCTGGGGCCAACGTCCTGACTTTC.

This clonotype showed up just a few times. The J gene is TRBJ2-2, the V gene TRBV7-9; 7 bases align to TRBD1. This CDR3 contains 15 residues. The J segment lost 1 base and the V segment lost 3 bases, leaving 2 bases of the junction unmatched. The V gene's germline CDR1 is SEHNR and CDR2 FQNEAQ (reference sequence). CDR3 nucleotide sequence: TGTGCCAGCAGCTTCCGGACAGGGAACACCGGGGAGCTGTTTTTT. It specifies CASSFRTGNTGELFF.

This clonotype has more than one count but fewer than ten. This chain joins TRBV15 and TRBJ1-1; no clear D. Trimming shortened V by 0 bases and J by 2 bases, and 4 bases separated the two germline ends. The CDR3 runs to 13 residues. Germline V gene data show CDR1 as LNHNV and CDR2 as YYDKDF (reference sequence). The CDR3 region has the DNA TGTGCCACCAGCAGAGAAAGAAACACTGAAGCTTTCTTT. Protein sequence: CATSRERNTEAFF.

This clonotype was picked up many times. The gene calls are TRBV7-2 and TRBJ2-1; TRBD2 might be the D (5 bases). Per the germline V gene, CDR1 is SGHTA and CDR2 is FQGNSA. This CDR3 has 13 amino acids. The ends were cut back, 1 base at V and 14 bases at J, with 15 bases in the middle. CDR3 sequence: CASSLEEGAPKFF. DNA for the CDR3: TGTGCCAGCAGCTTAGAAGAGGGCGCACCGAAGTTCTTC.

This CDR3 reads CASSRSLGVGELFF. Here the CDR3 DNA reads TGTGCCAGCAGTCGCTCACTAGGGGTGGGGGAGCTGTTTTTT. The chain has TRBV6-5 and TRBJ2-2; either TRBD1 or TRBD2 may supply D (5 bases each). Per the germline V gene, CDR1 is MNHEY and CDR2 is SVGAGI. The CDR3 sequence is 14 residues long. The V and J ends lost 5 bases and 8 bases respectively, with 15 bases between them.

This clonotype was seen a handful of times. V is TRBV2 and J is TRBJ2-6, with D maybe TRBD2 (5 bases). CDR1 and CDR2 (germline): SNHLY, FYNNEI. Trimming left V 3 bases short and J 0 bases short, with 24 bases between. The CDR3 spans 21 residues. The CDR3 here is CASSEEDLGPFLGSGANVLTF. DNA of the CDR3: TGTGCCAGCAGTGAGGAGGACTTAGGACCTTTCTTGGGCTCTGGGGCCAACGTCCTGACTTTC.

This clonotype came up many times. DNA of the CDR3: TGCAGTGCTAGAGGAAGGACAGGCGGAGGAGAGACCCAGTACTTC. This encodes CSARGRTGGGETQYF. The J gene is TRBJ2-5, the V gene TRBV20-1; 7 positions agree with TRBD1. The trim removed 1 base at V and 4 bases at J, leaving 9 bases unmatched. CDR1 and CDR2 from the germline V gene are DFQATT and SNEGSKA (reference sequence). The CDR3 has 15 residues.